The 30 T cell receptor beta chains presented below share a single source sample, sequenced in a study of metastatic and nonmetastatic thyroid tumors. TCRdb called clones again from the PCR reads with MiXCR. This table holds approximately 82,000 clones, around 13% found once. Before thyroid surgery, none of the patients had received any treatment. The sample was tumor tissue. Receptor source: a female donor with papillary thyroid cancer or a benign thyroid nodule (not recorded which). Some clones in this sample may be carry-over from other donors' samples.

This clone was seen repeatedly, ten times or more. V and J are TRBV7-9 and TRBJ2-3; perhaps TRBD2 as D (6 bases). CDR3 size: 15 residues. In germline, CDR1 is SEHNR, CDR2 FQNEAQ (reference sequence). The V and J ends lost 1 base and 2 bases respectively, with 10 bases between them. CDR3 sequence (DNA): TGTGCCAGCAGCTTAGGGACTACCCACACAGATACGCAGTATTTT. Translated, it gives CASSLGTTHTDTQYF.

This clone has a count of ten or more. The gene calls are TRBV5-1 and TRBJ2-5, with D possibly matching TRBD2 (6 bases). Between the trimmed V and J ends, which lost 4 bases and 4 bases, there was a span of 17 bases. Germline loops: CDR1 SGHRS, CDR2 YFSETQ. The CDR3 contains 15 residues. The CDR3 sequence: CASSPLVGGGETQYF. In nucleotides, the CDR3 is TGCGCCAGCAGCCCTTTAGTGGGGGGAGGAGAGACCCAGTACTTC.

This clone was observed a few times. At one end, the junction sequence differs from germline, possibly due to a read error. The chain links TRBV28 to TRBJ2-5, with D unclear. Germline CDR1 and CDR2: MDHEN and SYDVKM. This CDR3 contains 10 residues. CDR3 protein: CSSKGCVQYF. The CDR3 nucleotides are TGTTCCAGCAAAGGGTGCGTGCAGTACTTC.

Ten or more counts support this clone. The CDR3 loop reads CASNHRVSSYNEQFF. CDR3 bases: TGTGCCAGCAACCACAGGGTGAGCTCCTACAATGAGCAGTTCTTC. The rearrangement uses TRBV7-9 and TRBJ2-1; possible D gene TRBD1, 6 bases. Trimming took off 7 bases at V and 0 bases at J, with 13 bases between the two ends. CDR3 length equals 15 residues. Germline V gene lookup returns CDR1 SEHNR and CDR2 FQNEAQ (reference sequence). The full variable domain, its missing parts supplied by reference TRBV7-9 and TRBJ2-1, is DTGVSQNPRHKITKRGQNVTFRCDPISEHNRLYWYRQTLGQGPEFLTYFQNEAQLEKSRLLSDRFSAERPKGSFSTLEIQRTEQGDSAMYLCASNHRVSSYNEQFFGPGTRLTVL.

This clone came up many times. The chain recombines TRBV7-2 with TRBJ2-1, with D possibly TRBD2 on 5 matching bases. CDR3 length: 15 residues. V lost 2 bases and J 6 bases, leaving 14 bases between the germline ends. From germline, CDR1 is SGHTA and CDR2 FQGNSA. This CDR3 is CASSLRAERFNEQFF. Here the CDR3 DNA reads TGTGCCAGCAGCTTAAGAGCGGAACGATTCAATGAGCAGTTCTTC. Looking up the rest from reference TRBV7-2 and TRBJ2-1 gives the full variable domain: GAGVSQSPSNKVTEKGKDVELRCDPISGHTALYWYRQSLGQGLEFLIYFQGNSAPDKSGLPSDRFSAERTGGSVSTLTIQRTQQEDSAVYLCASSLRAERFNEQFFGPGTRLTVL.

This clone was picked up many times. The V gene is TRBV11-3, the J gene TRBJ1-1, with a tentative D call TRBD1 (5 bases). CDR1 and CDR2 from the germline V gene are SGHNT and YENEEA. The CDR3 spans 13 residues. The V gene lost 5 bases and the J gene lost 8 bases, with 15 bases spanning the gap. The CDR3 spells CASSQSRVAEAFF. Written as DNA, the CDR3 is TGTGCCAGCAGCCAATCCAGGGTCGCCGAAGCTTTCTTT. Based on the CDR3 plus reference TRBV11-3 and TRBJ1-1, the full variable domain is EAGVVQSPRYKIIEKKQPVAFWCNPISGHNTLYWYLQNLGQGPELLIRYENEEAVDDSQLPKDRFSAERLKGVDSTLKIQPAELGDSAVYLCASSQSRVAEAFFGQGTRLTVV.

This clone has at least ten counts. Given the absence of the conserved phenylalanine or tryptophan at the CDR3 end, a read error is likely. The chain recombines TRBV27 with TRBJ1-6; 7 bases map to TRBD1. The germline V gene encodes CDR1 MNHEY and CDR2 SMNVEV (reference sequence). The CDR3 covers 17 residues. Unmatched junction bases numbered 8, after V lost 6 bases and J lost 0 bases. CDR3 coding DNA: TGTGCCAGCAGCCTATACCAGGGGGACTCCTATAATTCACCCCTCCACCTT. This gives the protein CASSLYQGDSYNSPLHL.

The chain carries TRBV28 and TRBJ1-4; possible D gene TRBD1, 6 bases. CDR1 is MDHEN, CDR2 SYDVKM, per germline. V lost 0 bases to trimming and J lost 5 bases, with 13 bases between them. The CDR3 has 16 residues. CDR3 amino acids: CASSLCGGGANEKLFF. The CDR3 DNA follows: TGTGCCAGCAGTTTATGCGGAGGGGGTGCAAATGAAAAACTGTTTTTT. Full variable domain (remainder filled in from reference TRBV28 and TRBJ1-4): DVKVTQSSRYLVKRTGEKVFLECVQDMDHENMFWYRQDPGLGLRLIYFSYDVKMKEKGDIPEGYSVSREKKERFSLILESASTNQTSMYLCASSLCGGGANEKLFFGSGTQLSVL.

This clone was seen a few times. Given a much more abundant clone one base away, this may be a read error. In the same sample, other DNA sequences code for this CDR3. J is TRBJ1-1 and V is TRBV6-2 or TRBV6-3, with 11 bases fitting TRBD1. This CDR3 region has 16 residues. Germline V gene data show CDR1 as MNHEY and CDR2 as SVGEGT. V lost 10 bases and J lost 1; bases outside the gene matches: 11. In DNA form, the CDR3 reads TGTGCCATTACCTCCCGGGACAGGGGGTCGAACACTGAAGCTTTCTTT. Protein: CAITSRDRGSNTEAFF.

Ten or more counts support this clone. The rearrangement uses TRBV10-1 and TRBJ2-7; 8 positions match TRBD1. The CDR3 is made up of 13 amino acids. V trimming: 8 bases; J trimming: 5 bases; junction bases outside the gene matches: 8. CDR1 WNHNN and CDR2 SYGVQD come from the germline V gene (reference sequence). The CDR3 sequence is CASQQQGVNEQYF. The CDR3 DNA sequence: TGCGCCAGCCAGCAACAGGGGGTCAACGAGCAGTACTTC.

In this sample, this clone turned up many times. The chain uses TRBV5-6 and TRBJ2-1; D gene ambiguous. Germline V lookup: CDR1 SGHDT, CDR2 YYEEEE. V was pared by 0 bases and J by 4 bases, with 2 bases between. The CDR3 is made up of 12 amino acids. The CDR3 sequence: CASSLAYNEQFF. The CDR3 nucleotides read TGTGCCAGCAGCTTGGCTTACAATGAGCAGTTCTTC.

Comment on this clone: At one end, the junction sequence differs from germline, possibly due to a read error. This chain joins TRBV11-1 and TRBJ2-7; unclear D gene. CDR1 SGHAT and CDR2 FQDESV come from the germline V gene (reference sequence). This CDR3 contains 16 residues. The DNA of the CDR3 is TGTACCAGCAGCCACGACCCGGTACTCTCTCCTAACGAGCAGTACTTC. Translated, it gives CTSSHDPVLSPNEQYF.

In this sample, this clone turned up a few times. A single base separates this from a much larger clone, so it may be a read error. The same CDR3 is also encoded by other DNA sequences in this sample. The chain employs TRBV11-2 and TRBJ2-2; 9 bases agree with TRBD2. This CDR3 is built from 16 residues. CDR1 is SGHAT and CDR2 is FQNNGV in the germline V gene. The CDR3 DNA is TGCGCCAGCAGCTTGCAAGCGGGAGGTGGCACCGGGGAGCTGTTTTTT. Its protein is CASSLQAGGGTGELFF. Together with reference TRBV11-2 and TRBJ2-2, the CDR3 gives the full variable domain: EAGVAQSPRYKIIEKRQSVAFWCNPISGHATLYWYQQILGQGPKLLIQFQNNGVVDDSQLPKDRFSAERLKGVDSTLKIQPAKLEDSAVYLCASSLQAGGGTGELFFGEGSRLTVL.

Remarks on this clone: This may be a read error, as it is one base from a much larger clone. In the same sample, other DNA sequences code for this CDR3. V is TRBV12-5 and J is TRBJ2-2; D is undetermined. V was shortened by 3 bases and J by 8 bases, with 7 bases between the two germline ends. The CDR3 has 12 residues. Per the germline V gene, CDR1 is LGHNT and CDR2 is FRNRAP. The CDR3 DNA is TGTGCTAGTGGTTTAGGCGCTGGGGAGCTGTTTTTT. Translating it yields CASGLGAGELFF.

This clone was picked up a small number of times. One end of the junction varies from germline; a read error may be responsible. This sample includes further DNA sequences coding for the same CDR3. The chain couples TRBV2 to TRBJ1-2; D not resolved. This CDR3 is 11 amino acids long. Per the germline V gene, CDR1 is SNHLY and CDR2 is FYNNEI. CDR3 nucleotides: TGTGCCAGCAGTTACAGCTATGGATACACATTC. It specifies CASSYSYGYTF.

This clone was recorded a few times. The V and J genes are TRBV14 and TRBJ2-5; 8 bases are shared with TRBD2. This CDR3 is built from 15 residues. Losses at the gene ends were 0 bases for V and 3 bases for J; bases not matched to a gene: 3. The germline CDR1 and CDR2 sequences are SGHDN and FVKESK. CDR3 sequence: CASSQDWRGEETQYF. The CDR3 region has the DNA TGTGCCAGCAGCCAAGATTGGCGGGGGGAAGAGACCCAGTACTTC.

Notes on this clone: A much larger clone lies a single base off, so this may be a read error. Because it lacks the conserved phenylalanine or tryptophan at the end, this CDR3 is likely a read error. No DNA is shown, since the ends of the CDR3 on it are uncertain; the CDR3 is the one TCRdb lists. Other nucleotide sequences from this sample produce the same CDR3. The chain links TRBV7-9 to TRBJ2-5; TRBD1 is the table's D call, not checked against the DNA. The V gene's germline CDR1 is SEHNR and CDR2 FQNEAQ (reference sequence). The CDR3 extends over 12 residues, inclusive of both ends. The CDR3 sequence: CASSLREQGQTV.

This clone was recorded many times. The chain combines TRBV28 with TRBJ1-1, with D hard to call. The CDR3 has 14 amino acids. Trimming took off 3 bases at V and 4 bases at J, with 12 bases between the two ends. Germline V gene data show CDR1 as MDHEN and CDR2 as SYDVKM. CDR3 DNA sequence: TGTGCCAGCAGTTTGCCCAGTTCTAGCACTGAAGCTTTCTTT. This gives the protein CASSLPSSSTEAFF.

The chain links TRBV20-1 to TRBJ2-7; 7 nucleotides agree with TRBD2. The CDR3 runs to 15 residues. Germline V gene sequence: CDR1 DFQATT, CDR2 SNEGSKA (reference sequence). Trimming removed 3 bases from V and 3 bases from J; junction bases left unmatched: 11. DNA of the CDR3: TGCAGTGCTAGGTCTCACGAGCGGGAAGTCTACGAGCAGTACTTC. Translation gives CSARSHEREVYEQYF.

This clone appeared many times. The chain employs TRBV5-8 and TRBJ1-2, with D unclear. The CDR3 is 14 residues long. V lost 4 bases, J lost 4 bases, and 14 bases lay in between. Germline values: CDR1 SGHTS, CDR2 YDEGEE. The CDR3 DNA is TGTGCCAGCAGCCGTACGGGAGTTACCTATGGCTACACCTTC. This encodes CASSRTGVTYGYTF.

Details on this clone: A much larger clone lies a single base off, so this may be a read error. This rearrangement joins TRBV7-9 to TRBJ2-2; 9 bases match TRBD2. The germline CDR1 and CDR2 sequences are SEHNR and FQNEAQ (reference sequence). CDR3 length: 15 amino acids. The trim removed 4 bases at V and 6 bases at J, leaving 6 bases unmatched. CDR3 sequence: CASSSLGLAAGELFF. As DNA, the CDR3 is TGTGCCAGCAGCTCCCTGGGACTAGCAGCCGGGGAGCTGTTTTTT.

This clone appeared a few times. A much bigger clone sits one base away, suggesting this may be a read error. The chain employs TRBV9 and TRBJ2-1, with 7 bases fitting TRBD1. Germline V CDR1 and CDR2: SGDLS, YYNGEE. The V and J ends lost 7 bases and 8 bases, in that order; junction bases with no gene match: 3. The CDR3 is 11 residues long. CDR3 in amino acids: CASDTGDEQFF. CDR3 DNA: TGTGCCAGCGATACAGGGGATGAGCAGTTCTTC.

This clone was found many times. This sequence joins TRBV27 and TRBJ2-1, with D unclear. Between the trimmed V and J ends, which lost 5 bases and 3 bases, there was a span of 20 bases. Germline CDR1 is MNHEY and CDR2 is SMNVEV (reference sequence). The CDR3 has 17 amino acids. The CDR3 sequence: CASSPASRQTLYNEQFF. The CDR3 DNA follows: TGTGCCAGCAGTCCCGCCTCCAGGCAGACTCTCTACAATGAGCAGTTCTTC.

This chain connects TRBV4-3 to TRBJ2-1, with D possibly TRBD1 on 5 matching bases. V shed 2 bases and J shed 3 bases, with 11 bases lying between them. Per the germline V gene, CDR1 is LGHNA and CDR2 is YSLEER. There are 15 residues in the CDR3. CDR3 region: CASSQQGLGYNEQFF. DNA of the CDR3: TGCGCCAGCAGCCAACAGGGTTTAGGCTACAATGAGCAGTTCTTC.

This clone was found many times. The chain carries TRBV10-2 and TRBJ1-6; TRBD1 is a possible D gene (5 bases). The CDR3 spans 15 residues. Germline V gene lookup returns CDR1 WSHSY and CDR2 SAAADI. V was clipped by 0 bases and J by 10 bases, with 13 bases between them. The CDR3 reads CASSESWGERSPLHF. In DNA, the CDR3 is TGCGCCAGCAGTGAGTCATGGGGGGAACGGTCACCCCTCCACTTT.

This clone showed up many times. Other DNA sequences in this specimen translate into the identical CDR3. The CDR3 nucleotides are TGCAGCGTTGGACAGGGGGGCGATACGCAGTATTTT. Translating it yields CSVGQGGDTQYF. The gene calls are TRBV29-1 and TRBJ2-3; 9 bases match TRBD1. The germline V gene has CDR1 SQVTM and CDR2 ANQGSEA. The CDR3 has 12 residues. V was pared by 4 bases and J by 6 bases, with 2 bases of the junction left unmatched.

This clone was recorded many times. The chain recombines TRBV5-4 with TRBJ1-5, with D tentatively TRBD1 (5 bases). The V end lost 0 bases, the J end lost 3 bases, and 16 bases lay between the germline ends. Germline CDR1 SGHNT, CDR2 YYREEE (reference sequence). The CDR3 length is 17 residues. Written as DNA, the CDR3 is TGTGCCAGCAGCTTGGGGACAACGGGAAGACCCAATCAGCCCCAGCATTTT. Its translation is CASSLGTTGRPNQPQHF.

In its sample, this clone was seen many times. The gene calls are TRBV19 and TRBJ2-1, with 8 bases that match TRBD1. The V gene's germline CDR1 is LNHDA and CDR2 SQIVND (reference sequence). The CDR3 is 18 amino acids. V shed 6 bases, J shed 4 bases, and the junction held 17 bases outside the gene matches. The CDR3 sequence is CASSTDRADFFGYNEQFF. CDR3 coding DNA: TGTGCCAGTAGCACGGACAGGGCTGATTTTTTTGGTTACAATGAGCAGTTCTTC.

A word on this clone: Other nucleotide sequences from this sample produce the same CDR3. This sequence joins TRBV5-1 and TRBJ1-1, with D maybe TRBD1 (5 bases). The V gene lost 4 bases and the J gene lost 2 bases, with 15 bases spanning the gap. The CDR3 has 15 amino acids. CDR1 is SGHRS and CDR2 is YFSETQ in the germline V gene. The CDR3 region is CASSGMGGVNTEAFF. CDR3 DNA sequence: TGCGCCAGCAGCGGGATGGGGGGTGTAAACACTGAAGCTTTCTTT. Filled out from reference TRBV5-1 and TRBJ1-1, the complete variable domain reads KAGVTQTPRYLIKTRGQQVTLSCSPISGHRSVSWYQQTPGQGLQFLFEYFSETQRNKGNFPGRFSGRQFSNSRSEMNVSTLELGDSALYLCASSGMGGVNTEAFFGQGTRLTVV.

This clone was seen repeatedly, ten times or more. The chain is built from TRBV5-4 and TRBJ2-3, with 10 bases that match TRBD2. The junction had 4 bases not matched to a gene; V was cut back by 2 bases and J by 4 bases. This CDR3 comprises 15 residues. Per the germline V gene, CDR1 is SGHNT and CDR2 is YYREEE (reference sequence). CDR3 residues: CASSLGGLAPDTQYF. CDR3 coding DNA: TGTGCCAGCAGCTTAGGGGGACTAGCGCCAGATACGCAGTATTTT.